What follows are 28 T cell receptor beta chains derived from one specimen sequenced in a study of Graves' ophthalmopathy and Graves' hyperthyroidism. Amplification of the TCR beta CDR3 regions used RNA transcripts (as template). HTBI primers served in a first-round RT-PCR, which a second-round multiplex PCR followed. TCRdb re-derived calls from the multiplex PCR reads in MiXCR, one entry per CDR3 protein. Here the sample spans around 670,000 distinct CDR3 sequences, roughly two fifths being singletons. Input material: peripheral blood. The receptors stem from an adult man with Graves' ophthalmopathy.

The chain combines TRBV25-1 with TRBJ1-2, with D possibly matching TRBD1 (5 bases). V was shortened by 3 bases and J by 8 bases, with 22 bases between the two germline ends. The CDR3 runs to 16 residues. CDR1 MGHDK and CDR2 SYGVNS come from the germline V gene. DNA of the CDR3: TGTGCCAGCAGTGATAGTGCCGGGACGGATGGAAACGGCTACACCTTC. It codes for CASSDSAGTDGNGYTF.

This clonotype showed up many times. The chain recombines TRBV10-3 with TRBJ1-1, with D hard to call. The CDR3 spans 15 residues. V gave up 3 bases and J gave up 5 bases, with 16 bases separating them. Germline lookup yields CDR1 ENHRY and CDR2 SYGVKD. CDR3 in amino acids: CAISEVGPRGTEAFF. Written as DNA, the CDR3 is TGTGCCATCAGTGAAGTTGGACCTCGCGGGACTGAAGCTTTCTTT.

The chain recombines TRBV3-1 with TRBJ2-7; unclear D gene. Trimming stripped 5 bases from V and 2 bases from J, with 13 bases between. CDR3 size: 14 residues. Germline V lookup: CDR1 LGHDT, CDR2 YNNKEL (reference sequence). The CDR3 loop is CASSVDPLTYEQYF. CDR3 coding DNA: TGTGCCAGCAGCGTAGACCCCCTAACCTACGAGCAGTACTTC.

In this sample, this clonotype turned up once. The chain combines TRBV7-9 with TRBJ2-2; 8 nucleotides line up with TRBD1. Looked up from germline, CDR1 is SEHNR and CDR2 is FQNEAQ (reference sequence). CDR3 length equals 18 residues. V lost 5 bases, J lost 1 base, and 12 bases stayed unmatched. CDR3 coding DNA: TGTGCCAGCAGCCTAGATCGGACAGGGACGGTGAACACCGGGGAGCTGTTTTTT. This gives the protein CASSLDRTGTVNTGELFF.

The chain uses TRBV6-4 and TRBJ2-7; 11 bases line up with TRBD2. There are 16 residues in the CDR3. Unmatched junction bases numbered 9, after V lost 4 bases and J lost 4 bases. Germline loops: CDR1 MRHNA, CDR2 SNTAGT. CDR3 amino acids: CASSARGTSGRYEQYF. CDR3 nucleotides: TGTGCCAGCAGTGCCCGTGGGACTAGCGGAAGATACGAGCAGTACTTC.

This chain links TRBV7-9 with TRBJ1-4; 7 bases fit TRBD1. The ends lost 5 bases at V and 5 bases at J; junction bases unmatched: 8. CDR1 is SEHNR and CDR2 is FQNEAQ in the germline V gene (reference sequence). This CDR3 region has 15 residues. CDR3 DNA: TGTGCCAGCAGCCAAGGGGCAGGGGGGAATGAAAAACTGTTTTTT. Amino acids: CASSQGAGGNEKLFF.

CDR3 DNA sequence: TGTGCCACCAGCAGCGGAACCCTCGGCGCAGGCGTCGGCTATGGCTACACCTTC. This translates into CATSSGTLGAGVGYGYTF. V and J are TRBV15 and TRBJ1-2; D uncertain. The CDR3 runs to 18 residues. Trimming left V 3 bases short and J 4 bases short, with 24 bases between. Germline loops: CDR1 LNHNV, CDR2 YYDKDF (reference sequence).

The rearrangement uses TRBV9 and TRBJ1-1, with 9 bases that match TRBD1. Germline values: CDR1 SGDLS, CDR2 YYNGEE. This CDR3 is 15 amino acids long. Losses at the gene ends were 4 bases for V and 3 bases for J; bases not matched to a gene: 7. The CDR3 is CASSPTGGPDTEAFF. The CDR3 DNA reads TGTGCCAGCAGCCCGACAGGGGGGCCGGACACTGAAGCTTTCTTT.

As to this clonotype: This sequence may be a read error, since a much larger clone differs from it by one base. The chain's CDR3 is CASSAAGDYELYF. The DNA for the CDR3 is TGTGCCAGTAGTGCCGCGGGAGACTACGAGCTGTACTTC. The chain combines TRBV19 with TRBJ2-7, with 7 bases matching TRBD2. The length of the CDR3 is 13 residues. Per germline, CDR1 LNHDA and CDR2 SQIVND (reference sequence).

The gene calls are TRBV29-1 and TRBJ2-2; TRBD1 might be the D (6 bases). CDR1 is SQVTM and CDR2 is ANQGSEA in the germline V gene. The CDR3 has 13 residues. Trimming cost V 8 bases and J 10 bases, with 20 bases left between them. The CDR3 loop is CSIWTERLAELFF. DNA for the CDR3: TGCAGCATATGGACAGAACGGCTCGCGGAGCTGTTTTTT.

This clonotype has more than one count but fewer than ten. The CDR3: CASSWGHFYEQYF. Here the CDR3 DNA reads TGTGCCAGCAGCTGGGGACACTTTTACGAGCAGTACTTC. V and J are TRBV7-2 and TRBJ2-7, with D possibly TRBD1 on 6 matching bases. Deletions cut 4 bases from V and 4 bases from J, with 11 bases between. This CDR3 has 13 residues. From germline, CDR1 is SGHTA and CDR2 FQGNSA.

Note on this clonotype: One end of the junction is discordant with germline, which a read error may explain. This sequence joins TRBV15 and TRBJ2-2; 7 bases line up with TRBD1. There are 17 residues in the CDR3. CDR1 is LNHNV and CDR2 is YYDKDF in the germline V gene (reference sequence). CDR3 sequence reads: CATSSLLDRTNTGELSW. For the CDR3, the DNA is TGTGCCACCAGCAGCCTCTTGGACAGGACGAACACCGGGGAGCTGTCTTGG.

For this clonotype: A single base separates this from a much larger clone, so it may be a read error. This rearrangement joins TRBV19 to TRBJ1-5; D unresolved. The CDR3 runs 15 residues. Between the trimmed V and J ends, which lost 3 bases and 4 bases, there was a span of 13 bases. Germline V CDR1 and CDR2: LNHDA, SQIVND (reference sequence). CDR3 nucleotides: TGTGCCAGTAGTATGCAACATCGAGGGAATCAGCCCCAGCATTTT. It translates to CASSMQHRGNQPQHF. Full variable domain (missing parts from reference TRBV19 and TRBJ1-5): DGGITQSPKYLFRKEGQNVTLSCEQNLNHDAMYWYRQDPGQGLRLIYYSQIVNDFQKGDIAEGYSVSREKKESFPLTVTSAQKNPTAFYLCASSMQHRGNQPQHFGDGTRLSIL.

The chain has TRBV20-1 and TRBJ2-5; 7 nucleotides match TRBD2. The J call may not be correct, given that the DNA end is closer to TRBJ2-7. Germline V gives CDR1 DFQATT, CDR2 SNEGSKA (reference sequence). This CDR3 has 13 residues. CDR3 nucleotides: TGCAGTGCTAGAGAAAGCGGGGCCTACGAGCAGTACTTC. The encoded protein is CSARESGAYEQYF.

Only a few counts were recorded for this clonotype. The rearrangement joins TRBV20-1 to TRBJ1-2, with 8 bases matching TRBD1. CDR3 size: 14 residues. V shed 3 bases and J 2 bases; nucleotides not matched to a gene: 5. Germline V gene sequence: CDR1 DFQATT, CDR2 SNEGSKA (reference sequence). CDR3 DNA sequence: TGCAGTGCTAGGCGGACAGGGACGAACTATGGCTACACCTTC. This encodes CSARRTGTNYGYTF.

The chain joins TRBV14 to TRBJ2-7; 8 bases fit TRBD1. This CDR3 is 14 amino acids long. V trimming: 5 bases; J trimming: 5 bases; junction bases outside the gene matches: 8. In germline, CDR1 is SGHDN, CDR2 FVKESK. The CDR3 reads CASSRETGENEQYF. The CDR3 DNA sequence: TGTGCCAGCAGCAGAGAGACAGGGGAAAACGAGCAGTACTTC. Drawing the rest from reference TRBV14 and TRBJ2-7, the complete variable domain is EAGVTQFPSHSVIEKGQTVTLRCDPISGHDNLYWYRRVMGKEIKFLLHFVKESKQDESGMPNNRFLAERTGGTYSTLKVQPAELEDSGVYFCASSRETGENEQYFGPGTRLTVT.

The V and J genes are TRBV19 and TRBJ2-7; 8 nucleotides agree with TRBD2. Trimming took 6 bases from V and 4 from J; bases not matched to a gene: 14. Germline V gene data show CDR1 as LNHDA and CDR2 as SQIVND (reference sequence). The CDR3 is 16 residues long. The CDR3 DNA sequence: TGTGCCAGTAGCCGGGATCAGACTAGCGCCGGTTACGAGCAGTACTTC. This sequence encodes CASSRDQTSAGYEQYF.

This clonotype was counted between two and nine times. This chain joins TRBV20-1 and TRBJ1-2; weak D call: TRBD1 (6 bases). Trimming removed 0 bases from V and 6 bases from J, with 11 bases in between. The CDR3 is 13 amino acids. The germline gives CDR1 DFQATT, CDR2 SNEGSKA (reference sequence). DNA of the CDR3: TGCAGTGCTAGAGACGACAGGCACAATGGCTACACCTTC. This encodes CSARDDRHNGYTF.

This clonotype showed up many times. The CDR3 sequence is CASSLTETGGAFF. CDR3 in DNA: TGTGCCAGCAGCTTGACGGAGACAGGGGGAGCTTTCTTT. The J gene is TRBJ1-1, the V gene TRBV7-9; TRBD1 matches at 9 bases. Germline trimming cut 3 bases from V and 10 bases from J; bases unmatched to any gene: 6. The CDR3 loop spans 13 amino acids. The germline V gene has CDR1 SEHNR and CDR2 FQNEAQ (reference sequence).

This clonotype appeared many times. V gene TRBV20-1 combines with J gene TRBJ2-5, with D unclear. CDR1 and CDR2 from the germline V gene are DFQATT and SNEGSKA (reference sequence). Trimming shortened V by 2 bases and J by 1 base, and 8 bases separated the two germline ends. The length of the CDR3 is 13 residues. CDR3 residues: CSARTDGQETQYF. The CDR3 DNA is TGCAGTGCTAGAACGGACGGCCAAGAGACCCAGTACTTC.

As regards this clonotype: This may stem from a read error, because a much larger clone lies one nucleotide away. The chain uses TRBV19 and TRBJ2-2; D is unclear. The germline V gene has CDR1 LNHDA and CDR2 SQIVND (reference sequence). This CDR3 comprises 14 residues. The CDR3: CAGSLGLNTGELFF. CDR3 nucleotides: TGTGCCGGTAGTCTCGGATTGAACACCGGGGAGCTGTTTTTT.

About this clonotype itself: A much larger clonotype is one base distant, so this may be a read error. V gene TRBV24-1 combines with J gene TRBJ1-2; D may be TRBD1 (6 bases). V lost 4 bases to trimming and J lost 6 bases, with 17 bases between them. Germline V gives CDR1 KGHDR, CDR2 SFDVKD. The CDR3 extends over 15 amino acids. CDR3: CATSDRGAGDDGYTF. The DNA of the CDR3 is TGTGCCACCAGTGACCGAGGGGCAGGGGACGATGGCTACACCTTC.

Notes on this clonotype: A junction boundary mismatches the germline segment, possibly from a read error. The V and J genes are TRBV15 and TRBJ1-2; 7 positions match TRBD1. Germline V gene sequence: CDR1 LNHNV, CDR2 YYDKDF (reference sequence). The CDR3 is made up of 15 amino acids. CDR3 DNA: TGTGCCAGCAGCTCAAGGTCCGGGACAGCCCTTGGCTACACCTTC. It encodes CASSSRSGTALGYTF. Based on the CDR3 plus reference TRBV15 and TRBJ1-2, the full variable domain is DAMVIQNPRYQVTQFGKPVTLSCSQTLNHNVMYWYQQKSSQAPKLLFHYYDKDFNNEADTPDNFQSRRPNTSFCFLDIRSPGLGDTAMYLCASSSRSGTALGYTFGSGTRLTVV.

Notes on this clonotype: This may arise from a read error, as a much more abundant clone is one base away. The chain uses TRBV7-2 and TRBJ2-7, with D perhaps matching TRBD2 (7 bases). The germline V gene has CDR1 SGHTA and CDR2 FQGNSA. The CDR3 contains 13 residues. V dropped 5 bases and J dropped 6 bases, with 14 bases sitting between them. In nucleotides, the CDR3 is TGTGCCAGCAGCCAAGGACGGGGGGCCGAGCAGTACTTC. Its protein is CASSQGRGAEQYF.

A few counts support this clonotype. V is TRBV12-3 or TRBV12-4 and J is TRBJ1-4, with D possibly matching TRBD1 (6 bases). The length of the CDR3 is 16 residues. V was pared by 4 bases and J by 3 bases, with 15 bases between. In DNA, the CDR3 is TGTGCCAGCAGTTCCGGGACAACCCATCCTAATGAAAAACTGTTTTTT. Translated: CASSSGTTHPNEKLFF.

Worth noting for this clonotype: The conserved closing phenylalanine or tryptophan is absent in this CDR3, likely reflecting a read error. The rearrangement joins TRBV29-1 to TRBJ2-7; 9 bases are shared with TRBD1. V was clipped by 4 bases and J by 6 bases; unmatched bases: 13. CDR3 length equals 15 residues. The germline V gene encodes CDR1 SQVTM and CDR2 ANQGSEA. The CDR3: CSVGGGQGNRGEQYL. The CDR3 nucleotides are TGCAGCGTTGGAGGTGGACAGGGGAATCGTGGCGAGCAGTACTTG.

In its sample, this clonotype was seen a few times. The chain recombines TRBV7-9 with TRBJ2-2; D is unclear. Germline loops: CDR1 SEHNR, CDR2 FQNEAQ (reference sequence). The V end lost 3 bases, the J end lost 2 bases, and 10 bases lay between the germline ends. The CDR3 extends over 15 amino acids. The CDR3 coding sequence is TGTGCCAGCAGCTTGACAACATTTAACACCGGGGAGCTGTTTTTT. Encoded protein: CASSLTTFNTGELFF.

This clonotype was seen only a few times. The V call is TRBV6-6, the J call TRBJ2-5; 7 positions match TRBD1. V lost 0 bases to trimming and J lost 2 bases; unmatched junction nucleotides: 6. This CDR3 has 16 residues. The germline V gene encodes CDR1 MNHNY and CDR2 SVGAGI (reference sequence). The chain's CDR3 is CASSYSQYRGQETQYF. Here the CDR3 DNA reads TGTGCCAGCAGTTACTCCCAGTACAGGGGACAAGAGACCCAGTACTTC.